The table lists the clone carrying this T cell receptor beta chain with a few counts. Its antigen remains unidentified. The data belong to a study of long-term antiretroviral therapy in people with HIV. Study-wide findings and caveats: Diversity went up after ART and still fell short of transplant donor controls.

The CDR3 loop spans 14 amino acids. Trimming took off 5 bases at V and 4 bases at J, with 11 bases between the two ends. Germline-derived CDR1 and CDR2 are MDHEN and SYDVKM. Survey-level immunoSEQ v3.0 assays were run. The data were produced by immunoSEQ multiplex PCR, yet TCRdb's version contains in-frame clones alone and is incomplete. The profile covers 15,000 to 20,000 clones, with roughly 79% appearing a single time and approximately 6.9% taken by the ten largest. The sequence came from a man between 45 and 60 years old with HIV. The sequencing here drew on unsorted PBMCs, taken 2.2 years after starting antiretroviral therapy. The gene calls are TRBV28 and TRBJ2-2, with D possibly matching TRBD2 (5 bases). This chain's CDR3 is CASSLRALTGELFF. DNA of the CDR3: TGTGCCAGCAGTCTGAGGGCCCTCACCGGGGAGCTGTTTTTT.